A selection of T cell receptor beta chains follows, all from one sample in a study of monozygotic twins with inflammatory bowel disease. With the 5' RACE reads reprocessed, TCRdb shows one record per CDR3 protein and no DNA. The sample data list approximately 400,000 distinct CDR3 sequences. The sequencing input was blood. Every receptor here comes from a human donor with ulcerative colitis or Crohn's disease, or a healthy co-twin of an affected twin (not recorded which). Each CDR3 is given with its conserved first and last residue.

>TRBV12-3/TRBV12-4|TRBJ2-2
CASRTISGGELFF
>TRBV11-2|TRBJ2-1
CASSLGPGGYNEQFF
>TRBV7-2|TRBJ1-1
CASTEQGARTEAFF
>TRBV12-3/TRBV12-4|TRBJ2-2
CATEKGWTGELFF
>TRBV5-1|TRBJ1-1
CASSPKDPPVEAFF
>TRBV7-7|TRBJ2-1
CASSFRGGNEQFF
>TRBV20-1|TRBJ1-2
CSARGEGHERNYGYTF
>TRBV11-2|TRBJ2-1
CASSLVQGTRDEQFF
>TRBV5-5|TRBJ2-7
CASSLGGLDYEQYF
>TRBV19|TRBJ2-1
CASSPRQGAYYNEQFF
>TRBV21-1|TRBJ1-1
CASVKTGGRSAFF
>TRBV27|TRBJ2-1
CASSFEGSNYNEQFF
>TRBV12-3/TRBV12-4|TRBJ1-2
CASSKDRRSYGYTF
>TRBV12-3/TRBV12-4|TRBJ1-2
CASSGRANYGYTF
>TRBV5-1|TRBJ2-7
CASGRDYPYEQYF
>TRBV12-3/TRBV12-4|TRBJ2-3
CASSLGITDTQYF
>TRBV5-1|TRBJ2-1
CASSLVGDAKKSEQFF
>TRBV3-1|TRBJ2-5
CASSPRGTLQETQYF
>TRBV28|TRBJ2-3
CVSSPGGLKPTDTQYF
>TRBV7-2|TRBJ2-2
CASSPLAGGNTGELFF
>TRBV5-1|TRBJ2-1
CASSLRSNRLYNEQFF
>TRBV4-1|TRBJ2-2
CASSQRGTSGELFF
>TRBV11-2|TRBJ2-7
CASSLVFYEQYF
>TRBV18|TRBJ2-3
CASSPPARDTQYF
>TRBV20-1|TRBJ2-3
CSARAGGGYDTQYF
>TRBV30|TRBJ1-5
CAWSVRSGGGNQPQHF
>TRBV4-3|TRBJ2-1
CASSQEGRAYNEQFF
>TRBV3-1|TRBJ2-7
CASSKGQGAYEQYF
>TRBV5-4|TRBJ1-2
CASSPELQGNYGYTF
>TRBV5-1|TRBJ2-1
CASSLGASGGPPFF
>TRBV5-1|TRBJ2-3
CASSFGGGTDTQYF
>TRBV7-3|TRBJ2-5
CDAQDGETQYF
>TRBV30|TRBJ1-2
CAWGAGGPGGYTF
>TRBV4-3|TRBJ2-7
CASSHGNRGEQYF
>TRBV10-2|TRBJ2-4
CASSEDRGYIQYF
>TRBV20-1|TRBJ2-5
CSAGAQGLKTQYF
>TRBV5-1|TRBJ2-4
CASSLEAGRNIQYF